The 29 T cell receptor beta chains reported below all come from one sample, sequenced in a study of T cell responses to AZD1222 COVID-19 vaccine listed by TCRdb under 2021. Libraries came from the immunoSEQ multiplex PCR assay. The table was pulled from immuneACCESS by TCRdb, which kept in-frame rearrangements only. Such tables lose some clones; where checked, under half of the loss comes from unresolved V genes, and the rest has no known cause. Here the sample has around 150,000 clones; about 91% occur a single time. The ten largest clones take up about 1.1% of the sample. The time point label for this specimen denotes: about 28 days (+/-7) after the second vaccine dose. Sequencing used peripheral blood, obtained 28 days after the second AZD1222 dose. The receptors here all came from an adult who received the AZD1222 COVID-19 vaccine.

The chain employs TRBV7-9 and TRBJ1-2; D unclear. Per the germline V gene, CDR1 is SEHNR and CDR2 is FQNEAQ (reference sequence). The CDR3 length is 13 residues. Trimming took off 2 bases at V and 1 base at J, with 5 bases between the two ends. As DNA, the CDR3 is TGTGCCAGCAGCTTAATCGATAACTATGGCTACACCTTC. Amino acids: CASSLIDNYGYTF.

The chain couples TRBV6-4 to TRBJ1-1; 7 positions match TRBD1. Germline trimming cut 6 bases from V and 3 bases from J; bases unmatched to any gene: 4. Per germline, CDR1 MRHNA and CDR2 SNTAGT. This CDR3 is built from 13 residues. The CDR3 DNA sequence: TGTGCCAGCAGCCGGGACAGCTACACTGAAGCTTTCTTT. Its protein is CASSRDSYTEAFF.

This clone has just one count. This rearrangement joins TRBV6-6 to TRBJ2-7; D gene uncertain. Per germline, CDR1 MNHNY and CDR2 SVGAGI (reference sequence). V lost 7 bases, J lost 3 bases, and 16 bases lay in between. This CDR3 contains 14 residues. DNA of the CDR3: TGTGCCAGCACTTCCCTTTCCATTCTCTACGAGCAGTACTTC. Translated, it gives CASTSLSILYEQYF.

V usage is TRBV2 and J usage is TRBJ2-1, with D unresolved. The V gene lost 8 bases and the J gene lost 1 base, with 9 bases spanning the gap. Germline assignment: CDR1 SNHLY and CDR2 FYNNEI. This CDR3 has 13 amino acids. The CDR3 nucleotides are TGTGCCAGCCAAGCGAGGTCCTACAATGAGCAGTTCTTC. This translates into CASQARSYNEQFF.

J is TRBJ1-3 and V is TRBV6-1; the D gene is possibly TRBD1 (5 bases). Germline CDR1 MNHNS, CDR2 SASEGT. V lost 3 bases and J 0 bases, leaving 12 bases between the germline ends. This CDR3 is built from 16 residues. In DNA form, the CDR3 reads TGTGCCAGCAGTGATAGGGGCACAATCTCTGGAAACACCATATATTTT. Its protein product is CASSDRGTISGNTIYF.

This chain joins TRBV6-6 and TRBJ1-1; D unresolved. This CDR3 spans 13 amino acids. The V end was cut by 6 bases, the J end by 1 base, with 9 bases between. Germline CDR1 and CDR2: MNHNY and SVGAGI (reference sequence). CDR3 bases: TGTGCCAGCAGCCCCACTGGGAACACTGAAGCTTTCTTT. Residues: CASSPTGNTEAFF.

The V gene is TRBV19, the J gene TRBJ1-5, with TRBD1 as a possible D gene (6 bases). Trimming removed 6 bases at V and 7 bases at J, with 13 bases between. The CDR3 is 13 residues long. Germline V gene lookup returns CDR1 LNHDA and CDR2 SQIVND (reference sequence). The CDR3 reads CASRGGLAQPQHF. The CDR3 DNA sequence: TGTGCCAGTAGGGGGGGGCTGGCCCAGCCCCAGCATTTT.

The CDR3 DNA is TGTGCCAGCAGCGCGGATAGCAATCAGCCCCAGCATTTT. This translates into CASSADSNQPQHF. The chain has TRBV9 and TRBJ1-5; D call uncertain. The CDR3 totals 13 residues. Germline-derived CDR1 and CDR2 are SGDLS and YYNGEE. Trimming shortened V by 3 bases and J by 0 bases, and 4 bases separated the two germline ends.

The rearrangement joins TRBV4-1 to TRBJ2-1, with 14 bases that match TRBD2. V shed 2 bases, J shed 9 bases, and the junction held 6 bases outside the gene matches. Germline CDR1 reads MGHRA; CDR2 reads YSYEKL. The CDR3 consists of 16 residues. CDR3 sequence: CASSQPRGTSGGEQFF. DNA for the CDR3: TGCGCCAGCAGCCAACCCCGGGGGACTAGCGGGGGTGAGCAGTTCTTC.

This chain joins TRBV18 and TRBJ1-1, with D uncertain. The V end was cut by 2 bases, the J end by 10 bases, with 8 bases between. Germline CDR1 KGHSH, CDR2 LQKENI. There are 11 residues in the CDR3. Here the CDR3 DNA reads TGTGCCAGCTCACCAAAGGAATCAGCTTTCTTT. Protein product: CASSPKESAFF.

The CDR3, as DNA: TGTGCCAGCAGTGAAGCTAGCAAGGGGACCTATGGCTACACCTTC. Encoded protein: CASSEASKGTYGYTF. The chain employs TRBV2 and TRBJ1-2, with D tentatively TRBD1 (5 bases). The CDR3 consists of 15 residues. Germline CDR1 SNHLY, CDR2 FYNNEI. Trimming removed 0 bases from V and 4 bases from J, with 12 bases in between.

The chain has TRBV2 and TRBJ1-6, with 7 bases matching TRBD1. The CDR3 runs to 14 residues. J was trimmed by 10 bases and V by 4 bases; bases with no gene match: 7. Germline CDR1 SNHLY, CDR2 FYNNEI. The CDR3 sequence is CASSGPTGTSPLHF. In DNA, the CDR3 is TGTGCCAGCAGTGGGCCGACAGGGACATCACCCCTCCACTTT.

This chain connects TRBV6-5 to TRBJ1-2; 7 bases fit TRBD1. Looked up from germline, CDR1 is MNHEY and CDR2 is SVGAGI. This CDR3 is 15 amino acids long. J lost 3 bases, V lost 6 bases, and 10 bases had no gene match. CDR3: CASRPRGGGDYGYTF. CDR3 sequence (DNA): TGTGCCAGCAGGCCTCGAGGAGGGGGCGACTATGGCTACACCTTC.

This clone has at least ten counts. For the CDR3, the DNA is TGTGCCAGTAGCGTGGCAGAAAAACTGTTTTTT. Encoded protein: CASSVAEKLFF. This chain uses TRBV19 with TRBJ1-4; D unclear. Trimming shortened V by 6 bases and J by 8 bases, and 7 bases separated the two germline ends. This CDR3 spans 11 amino acids. Germline values: CDR1 LNHDA, CDR2 SQIVND (reference sequence).

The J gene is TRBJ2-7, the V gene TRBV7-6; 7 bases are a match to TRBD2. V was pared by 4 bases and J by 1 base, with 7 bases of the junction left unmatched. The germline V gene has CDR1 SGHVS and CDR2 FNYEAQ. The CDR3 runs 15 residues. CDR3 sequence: CASSSSAGESYEQYF. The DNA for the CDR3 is TGTGCCAGCAGCTCTTCCGCGGGGGAGTCCTACGAGCAGTACTTC.

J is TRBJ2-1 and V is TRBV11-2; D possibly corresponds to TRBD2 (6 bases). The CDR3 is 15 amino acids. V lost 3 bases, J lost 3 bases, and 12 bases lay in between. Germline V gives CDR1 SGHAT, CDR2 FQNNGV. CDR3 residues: CASSFGLEGYNEQFF. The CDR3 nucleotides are TGTGCCAGCAGCTTTGGGCTGGAGGGCTACAATGAGCAGTTCTTC.

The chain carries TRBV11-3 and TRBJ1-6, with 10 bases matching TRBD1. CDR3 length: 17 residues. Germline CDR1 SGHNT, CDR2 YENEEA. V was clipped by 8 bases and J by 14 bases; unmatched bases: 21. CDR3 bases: TGTGCCAGCCGGGGGGACAGGGGAGTCCGCCAAGAGACGGCCCTCCACTTT. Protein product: CASRGDRGVRQETALHF. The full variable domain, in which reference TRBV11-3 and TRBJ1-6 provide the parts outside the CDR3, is EAGVVQSPRYKIIEKKQPVAFWCNPISGHNTLYWYLQNLGQGPELLIRYENEEAVDDSQLPKDRFSAERLKGVDSTLKIQPAELGDSAVYLCASRGDRGVRQETALHFGNGTRLTVT.

The CDR3 region has the DNA TGTGCCAGCAGTGAAACCGGGACAGATACTAATGAAAAACTGTTTTTT. Its protein product is CASSETGTDTNEKLFF. The chain carries TRBV2 and TRBJ1-4; TRBD1 matches 7 bases. V was pared by 2 bases and J by 2 bases, with 5 bases of the junction left unmatched. In germline, CDR1 is SNHLY, CDR2 FYNNEI. The CDR3 has 16 residues.

CDR3 nucleotide sequence: TGTGCCAGTAGTACCGGCGGGTGGGAGTTCAATTCACCCCTCCACTTT. Its protein product is CASSTGGWEFNSPLHF. The chain joins TRBV19 to TRBJ1-6, with unresolved D. From germline, CDR1 is LNHDA and CDR2 SQIVND (reference sequence). CDR3 length: 16 residues. The V end was cut by 4 bases, the J end by 7 bases, with 17 bases between. The variable domain in full, with the rest retrieved from reference TRBV19 and TRBJ1-6, is DGGITQSPKYLFRKEGQNVTLSCEQNLNHDAMYWYRQDPGQGLRLIYYSQIVNDFQKGDIAEGYSVSREKKESFPLTVTSAQKNPTAFYLCASSTGGWEFNSPLHFGNGTRLTVT.

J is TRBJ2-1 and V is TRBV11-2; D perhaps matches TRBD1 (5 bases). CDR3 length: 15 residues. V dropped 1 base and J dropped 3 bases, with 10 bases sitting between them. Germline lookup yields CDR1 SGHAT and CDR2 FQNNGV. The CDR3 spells CASSLVAGIYNEQFF. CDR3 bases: TGTGCCAGCAGCTTAGTAGCAGGGATCTACAATGAGCAGTTCTTC.

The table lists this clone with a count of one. The CDR3 coding sequence is TGCAGTGCTAGTACCACAGGGGATTGGAGCAATCAGCCCCAGCATTTT. It yields the protein CSASTTGDWSNQPQHF. The V gene is TRBV20-1, the J gene TRBJ1-5; 7 bases map to TRBD1. Germline CDR1 and CDR2: DFQATT and SNEGSKA (reference sequence). Trimming at V came to 3 bases and at J to 1 base, leaving 9 bases not matched to a gene. The CDR3 covers 16 residues.

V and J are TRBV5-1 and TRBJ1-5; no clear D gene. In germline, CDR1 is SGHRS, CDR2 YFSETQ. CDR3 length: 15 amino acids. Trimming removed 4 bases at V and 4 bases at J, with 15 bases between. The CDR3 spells CASSLDGSENQPQHF. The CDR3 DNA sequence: TGCGCCAGCAGCCTGGACGGGAGCGAAAATCAGCCCCAGCATTTT.

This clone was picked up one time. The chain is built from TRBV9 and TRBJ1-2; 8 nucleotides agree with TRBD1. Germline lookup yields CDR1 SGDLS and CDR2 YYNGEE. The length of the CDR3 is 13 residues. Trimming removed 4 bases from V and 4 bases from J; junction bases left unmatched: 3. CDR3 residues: CASSNTGGYGYTF. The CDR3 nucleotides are TGTGCCAGCAGCAACACAGGGGGCTATGGCTACACCTTC.

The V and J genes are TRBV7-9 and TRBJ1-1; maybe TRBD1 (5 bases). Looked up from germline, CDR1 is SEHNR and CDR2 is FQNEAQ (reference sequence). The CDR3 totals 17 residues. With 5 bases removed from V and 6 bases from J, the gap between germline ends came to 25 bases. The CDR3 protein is CASSVDTLWGVNAEAFF. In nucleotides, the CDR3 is TGTGCCAGCAGCGTGGACACCCTCTGGGGGGTTAACGCTGAAGCTTTCTTT. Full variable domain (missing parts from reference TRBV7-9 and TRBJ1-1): DTGVSQNPRHKITKRGQNVTFRCDPISEHNRLYWYRQTLGQGPEFLTYFQNEAQLEKSRLLSDRFSAERPKGSFSTLEIQRTEQGDSAMYLCASSVDTLWGVNAEAFFGQGTRLTVV.

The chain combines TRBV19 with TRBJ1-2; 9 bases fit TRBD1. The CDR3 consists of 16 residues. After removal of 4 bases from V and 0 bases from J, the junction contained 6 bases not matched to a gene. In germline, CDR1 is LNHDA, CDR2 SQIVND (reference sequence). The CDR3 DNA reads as TGTGCCAGTAGTAGGGACAGGGAAGATGCTAACTATGGCTACACCTTC. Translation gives CASSRDREDANYGYTF.

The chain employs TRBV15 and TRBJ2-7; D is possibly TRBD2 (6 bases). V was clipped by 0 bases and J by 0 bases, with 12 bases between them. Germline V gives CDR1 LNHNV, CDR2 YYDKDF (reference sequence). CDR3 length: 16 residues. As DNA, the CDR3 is TGTGCCACCAGCAGAGATCGGGTCGGGGGCTCCTACGAGCAGTACTTC. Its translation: CATSRDRVGGSYEQYF.

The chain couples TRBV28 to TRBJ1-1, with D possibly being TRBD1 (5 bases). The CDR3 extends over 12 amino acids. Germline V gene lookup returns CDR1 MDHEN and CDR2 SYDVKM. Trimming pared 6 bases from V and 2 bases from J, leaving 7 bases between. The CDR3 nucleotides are TGTGCCAGCAGGACAGCCAACACTGAAGCTTTCTTT. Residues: CASRTANTEAFF.

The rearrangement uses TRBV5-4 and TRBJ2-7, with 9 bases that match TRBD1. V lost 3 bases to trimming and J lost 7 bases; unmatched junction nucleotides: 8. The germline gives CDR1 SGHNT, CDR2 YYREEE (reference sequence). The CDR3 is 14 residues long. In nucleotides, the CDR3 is TGTGCCAGCAGCTACGGACAGGGGCCAGTAGAGCAGTACTTC. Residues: CASSYGQGPVEQYF.

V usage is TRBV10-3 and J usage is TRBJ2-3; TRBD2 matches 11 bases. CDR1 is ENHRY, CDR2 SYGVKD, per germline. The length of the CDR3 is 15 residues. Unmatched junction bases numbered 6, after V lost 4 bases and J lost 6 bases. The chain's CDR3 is CAISAMTSGDDTQYF. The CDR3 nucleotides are TGTGCCATCAGTGCTATGACTAGCGGGGATGATACGCAGTATTTT.